This T cell receptor (beta chain) came from a study of T cells in Graves' hyperthyroidism and ophthalmopathy. Overall study results and limits: Using 13 V-J features, a model discriminated ophthalmopathy from stable hyperthyroidism. Blood also held most thyroid clonotypes expanded beyond 0.001.

Looked up from germline, CDR1 is DFQATT and CDR2 is SNEGSKA (reference sequence). The CDR3 is 13 residues long. V was trimmed by 6 bases and J by 8 bases, leaving 16 bases between them. RNA transcripts served as the template for amplifying TCR beta CDR3 regions. HTBI primers were used for first-round RT-PCR of the TCR CDR3. From the multiplex PCR reads, TCRdb called clonotypes with MiXCR, one entry per CDR3 protein. The sample lists under 450,000 distinct CDR3 sequences, about 14% occurring once. In its sample, this clonotype was seen a few times. Antigen: not known. The hyperthyroidism was newly diagnosed and had lasted under 2 months; the patients were aged 18 to 65. The study based diagnoses on clinical symptoms, serum thyroxine and TRAb, thyroid ultrasound and orbital computed tomography.

This sequence joins TRBV20-1 and TRBJ1-4; D remains ambiguous. Input material: blood. The origin of this receptor is a man in his thirties or forties with Graves' hyperthyroidism that later progressed to Graves' ophthalmopathy. In nucleotides, the CDR3 is TGCAGTGCGAAAGGACGGCATGAGGAAAAACTGTTTTTT. Its translation: CSAKGRHEEKLFF.